The 20 T cell receptor beta chains reported below all come from one sample, sequenced in a study of blood T cell repertoires in COVID-19. The assay was immunoSEQ multiplex PCR, and TCRdb's table has in-frame clones only and misses some. The sample yields roughly 70,000 clones, about 69% seen once. Sequenced: peripheral blood. The source of these receptors is a man in his 70s with acute or convalescent COVID-19.

The chain joins TRBV12-3 or TRBV12-4 to TRBJ1-2; 7 bases align to TRBD1. V trimming: 6 bases; J trimming: 4 bases; junction bases outside the gene matches: 5. The CDR3 consists of 13 residues. As DNA, the CDR3 is TGTGCCAGCAGCCAACAGGGGAGCTATGGCTACACCTTC. Amino acids: CASSQQGSYGYTF.

This rearrangement joins TRBV5-1 to TRBJ2-5; D is unclear. The CDR3 length is 12 residues. Trimming removed 4 bases at V and 2 bases at J, with 6 bases between. Germline loops: CDR1 SGHRS, CDR2 YFSETQ. As DNA, the CDR3 is TGCGCCAGCAGCCCGGGTCAAGAGACCCAGTACTTC. Its translation is CASSPGQETQYF.

This clone turned up a few times. The J gene is TRBJ2-4, the V gene TRBV28; D gene uncertain. Germline values: CDR1 MDHEN, CDR2 SYDVKM. This CDR3 is 16 amino acids long. Trimming took 3 bases from V and 0 from J, leaving 12 bases between them. In DNA, the CDR3 is TGTGCCAGCAGTTTCGCCGACTCTGTAGCCAAAAACATTCAGTACTTC. Translated, it gives CASSFADSVAKNIQYF.

This clone occurred once. The rearrangement uses TRBV2 and TRBJ2-4, with D perhaps matching TRBD2 (6 bases). The CDR3 consists of 13 residues. Looked up from germline, CDR1 is SNHLY and CDR2 is FYNNEI. Trimming pared 4 bases from V and 3 bases from J, leaving 7 bases between. The CDR3, as DNA: TGTGCCAGCAGTGTGGGGGGCAAAAACATTCAGTACTTC. This codes for CASSVGGKNIQYF.

The chain combines TRBV7-8 with TRBJ1-1, with TRBD1 matching 9 bases. The CDR3 consists of 14 residues. Germline V gene lookup returns CDR1 SGHVS and CDR2 FQNEAQ. The ends lost 2 bases at V and 11 bases at J; junction bases unmatched: 9. The chain's CDR3 is CASSLTGTGKEAFF. For the CDR3, the DNA is TGTGCCAGCAGCTTAACCGGGACAGGGAAAGAGGCTTTCTTT.

This chain joins TRBV7-9 and TRBJ2-7, with 12 bases that match TRBD2. With 0 bases clipped from V and 5 bases from J, the junction kept 5 bases outside the gene matches. CDR1 is SEHNR and CDR2 is FQNEAQ in the germline V gene (reference sequence). The CDR3 loop spans 16 amino acids. The CDR3 DNA sequence: TGTGCCAGCAGCTTAGCGCGAGGACTAGCGGGGCACGAGCAGTACTTC. Amino acids: CASSLARGLAGHEQYF.

This clone was detected once. V usage is TRBV5-1 and J usage is TRBJ1-2; D perhaps matches TRBD1 (5 bases). The CDR3 is made up of 14 amino acids. Germline V CDR1 and CDR2: SGHRS, YFSETQ. V lost 4 bases and J 4 bases, leaving 14 bases between the germline ends. In DNA, the CDR3 is TGCGCCAGCAGCCTCCGGGACTCCTCCTATGGCTACACCTTC. It translates to CASSLRDSSYGYTF.

The chain joins TRBV14 to TRBJ1-3; tentative D call: TRBD1 (5 bases). Per the germline V gene, CDR1 is SGHDN and CDR2 is FVKESK. V was pared by 1 base and J by 0 bases, with 13 bases between. The CDR3 extends over 17 amino acids. For the CDR3, the DNA is TGTGCCAGCAGCCAAGGACAGTCCCCGGGCTCTGGAAACACCATATATTTT. Amino acids: CASSQGQSPGSGNTIYF.

The rearrangement links TRBV19 to TRBJ2-2; 7 nucleotides line up with TRBD2. The CDR3 is 15 residues long. J lost 8 bases, V lost 1 base, and 7 bases had no gene match. Per germline, CDR1 LNHDA and CDR2 SQIVND (reference sequence). CDR3 residues: CASSIAASGSGELFF. The CDR3 bases are TGTGCCAGTAGTATAGCGGCTAGCGGTTCGGGGGAGCTGTTTTTT.

The chain uses TRBV14 and TRBJ2-3; possible D gene TRBD2, 5 bases. The CDR3 is 13 amino acids. The ends were cut back, 4 bases at V and 7 bases at J, with 12 bases in the middle. Germline V gene data show CDR1 as SGHDN and CDR2 as FVKESK. The CDR3: CASSRIGEYTQYF. CDR3 nucleotide sequence: TGTGCCAGCAGCCGAATCGGGGAGTATACGCAGTATTTT.

This clone was seen more than once but under ten times. The chain carries TRBV27 and TRBJ1-3; 8 nucleotides agree with TRBD1. Germline V gives CDR1 MNHEY, CDR2 SMNVEV (reference sequence). Trimming took 4 bases from V and 0 from J; bases not matched to a gene: 5. This CDR3 spans 16 amino acids. The CDR3 is CASSSRTGSSGNTIYF. CDR3 nucleotide sequence: TGTGCCAGCAGTTCCCGGACAGGGAGCTCTGGAAACACCATATATTTT.

This chain uses TRBV21-1 with TRBJ2-5; the DNA was not compared with TRBD2, the D call given in the table. TRBV21-1 is a listed pseudogene. The CDR3 is 15 amino acids. The CDR3 protein is CASSKGAGGQETQYF. The CDR3 nucleotides are TGTGCCAGCAGCAAAGGGGCGGGAGGTCAAGAGACCCAGTACTTC.

This clone turned up a few times. This rearrangement joins TRBV11-2 to TRBJ1-2; 7 bases fit TRBD1. Trimming removed 5 bases from V and 0 bases from J; junction bases left unmatched: 9. The germline gives CDR1 SGHAT, CDR2 FQNNGV. The CDR3 extends over 16 amino acids. CDR3 residues: CASSPKGTVANYGYTF. The DNA for the CDR3 is TGTGCCAGCAGCCCCAAAGGGACAGTGGCTAACTATGGCTACACCTTC.

This CDR3 is CASSPNQGQGNTIYF. CDR3 sequence (DNA): TGTGCCAGCTCACCAAATCAGGGGCAAGGAAACACCATATATTTT. The genes are TRBV18 and TRBJ1-3; D is perhaps TRBD1 (6 bases). Germline V gene lookup returns CDR1 KGHSH and CDR2 LQKENI. CDR3 size: 15 residues. Trimming removed 2 bases at V and 4 bases at J, with 12 bases between.

CDR3 coding DNA: TGCAGCCTCTCCTGGGGTTCAGGAGGAGATACGCAGTATTTT. This codes for CSLSWGSGGDTQYF. The chain links TRBV29-1 to TRBJ2-3; weak D call: TRBD2 (5 bases). The germline V gene encodes CDR1 SQVTM and CDR2 ANQGSEA. The V gene lost 8 bases and the J gene lost 5 bases, with 20 bases spanning the gap. CDR3 length: 14 amino acids.

The chain is built from TRBV5-1 and TRBJ2-1, with D possibly being TRBD1 (6 bases). This CDR3 is 13 amino acids long. Germline V lookup: CDR1 SGHRS, CDR2 YFSETQ. V was trimmed by 5 bases and J by 8 bases, leaving 14 bases between them. CDR3 nucleotide sequence: TGCGCCAGCAGGTCCACAGGGAGTGATGAGCAGTTCTTC. Amino acid sequence: CASRSTGSDEQFF.

The chain combines TRBV6-5 with TRBJ1-5, with D uncertain. Germline V gene lookup returns CDR1 MNHEY and CDR2 SVGAGI. This CDR3 is built from 14 residues. V was shortened by 8 bases and J by 3 bases, with 14 bases between the two germline ends. CDR3 bases: TGTGCCAGCTGGAAGGGAGACAACAATCAGCCCCAGCATTTT. As protein: CASWKGDNNQPQHF.

The rearrangement links TRBV6-1 to TRBJ2-7; D perhaps matches TRBD2 (5 bases). The V and J ends lost 1 base and 4 bases respectively, with 14 bases between them. The CDR3 runs 15 residues. Germline V CDR1 and CDR2: MNHNS, SASEGT. CDR3 nucleotides: TGTGCCAGCAGTGAAGGTGCGACCCGGGGATACGAGCAGTACTTC. It codes for CASSEGATRGYEQYF.

This clone was counted a few times. This sequence joins TRBV18 and TRBJ2-5; 9 bases agree with TRBD2. The CDR3 totals 15 residues. Trimming took 1 base from V and 6 from J; bases not matched to a gene: 6. Germline V gene sequence: CDR1 KGHSH, CDR2 LQKENI. CDR3: CASSPLAGEGKTQYF. In DNA, the CDR3 is TGTGCCAGCTCACCACTAGCGGGAGAGGGAAAGACCCAGTACTTC.

This clone occurred a few times. This chain uses TRBV5-1 with TRBJ2-3; D ambiguous. Deletions cut 2 bases from V and 1 base from J, with 5 bases between. The CDR3 consists of 13 residues. The germline CDR1 and CDR2 sequences are SGHRS and YFSETQ. CDR3 protein: CASSFSGTDTQYF. The CDR3 bases are TGCGCCAGCAGCTTTTCAGGCACAGATACGCAGTATTTT.